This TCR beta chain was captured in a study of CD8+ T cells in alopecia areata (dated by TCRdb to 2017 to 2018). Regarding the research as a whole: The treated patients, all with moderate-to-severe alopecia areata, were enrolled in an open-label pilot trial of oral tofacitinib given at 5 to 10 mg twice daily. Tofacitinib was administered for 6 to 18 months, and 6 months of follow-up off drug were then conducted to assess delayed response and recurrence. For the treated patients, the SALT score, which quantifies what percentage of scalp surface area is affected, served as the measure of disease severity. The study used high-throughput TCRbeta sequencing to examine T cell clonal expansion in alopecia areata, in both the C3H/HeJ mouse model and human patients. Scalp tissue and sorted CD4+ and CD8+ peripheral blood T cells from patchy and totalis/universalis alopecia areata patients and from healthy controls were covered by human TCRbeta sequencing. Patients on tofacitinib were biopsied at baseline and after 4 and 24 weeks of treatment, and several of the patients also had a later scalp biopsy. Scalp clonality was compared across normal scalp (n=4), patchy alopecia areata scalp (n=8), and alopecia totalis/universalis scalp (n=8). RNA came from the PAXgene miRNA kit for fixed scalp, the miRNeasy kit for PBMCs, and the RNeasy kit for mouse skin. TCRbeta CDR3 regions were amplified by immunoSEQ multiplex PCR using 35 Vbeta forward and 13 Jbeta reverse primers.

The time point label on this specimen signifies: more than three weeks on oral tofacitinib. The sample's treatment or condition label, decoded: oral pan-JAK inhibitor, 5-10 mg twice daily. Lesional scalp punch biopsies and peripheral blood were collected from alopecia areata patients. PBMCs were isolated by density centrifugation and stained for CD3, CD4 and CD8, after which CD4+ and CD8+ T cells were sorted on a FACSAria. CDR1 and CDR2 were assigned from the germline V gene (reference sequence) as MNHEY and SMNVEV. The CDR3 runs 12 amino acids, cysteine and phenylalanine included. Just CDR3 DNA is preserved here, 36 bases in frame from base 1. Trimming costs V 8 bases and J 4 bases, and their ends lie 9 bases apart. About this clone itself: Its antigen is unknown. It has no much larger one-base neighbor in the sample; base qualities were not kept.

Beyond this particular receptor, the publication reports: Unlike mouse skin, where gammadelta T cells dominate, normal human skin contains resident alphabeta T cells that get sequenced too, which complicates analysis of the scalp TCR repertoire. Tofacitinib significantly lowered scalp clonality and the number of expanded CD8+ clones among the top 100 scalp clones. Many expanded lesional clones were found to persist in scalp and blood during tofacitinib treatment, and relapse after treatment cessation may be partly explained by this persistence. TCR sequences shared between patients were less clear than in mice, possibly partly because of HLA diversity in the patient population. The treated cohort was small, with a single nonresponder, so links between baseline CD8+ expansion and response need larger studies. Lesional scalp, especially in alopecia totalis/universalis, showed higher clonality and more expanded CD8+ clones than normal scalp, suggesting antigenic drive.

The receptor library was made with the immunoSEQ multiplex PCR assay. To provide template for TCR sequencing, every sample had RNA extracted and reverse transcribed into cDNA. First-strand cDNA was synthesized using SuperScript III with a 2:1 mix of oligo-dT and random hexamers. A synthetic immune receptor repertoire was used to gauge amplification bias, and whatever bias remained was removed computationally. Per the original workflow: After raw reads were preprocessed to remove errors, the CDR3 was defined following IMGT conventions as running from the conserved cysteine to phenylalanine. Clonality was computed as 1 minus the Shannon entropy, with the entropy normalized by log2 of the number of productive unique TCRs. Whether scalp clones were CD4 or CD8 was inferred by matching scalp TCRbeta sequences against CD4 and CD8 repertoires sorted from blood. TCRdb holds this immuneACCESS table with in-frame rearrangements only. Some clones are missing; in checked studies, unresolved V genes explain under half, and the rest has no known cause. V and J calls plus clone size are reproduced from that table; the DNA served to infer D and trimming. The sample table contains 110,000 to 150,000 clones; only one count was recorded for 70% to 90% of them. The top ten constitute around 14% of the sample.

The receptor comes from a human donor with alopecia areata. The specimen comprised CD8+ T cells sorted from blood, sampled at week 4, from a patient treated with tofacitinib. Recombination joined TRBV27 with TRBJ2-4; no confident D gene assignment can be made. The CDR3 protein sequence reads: CASLDPKNIQYF. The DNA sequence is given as TGTGCCAGCCTGGACCCTAAAAACATTCAGTACTTC.